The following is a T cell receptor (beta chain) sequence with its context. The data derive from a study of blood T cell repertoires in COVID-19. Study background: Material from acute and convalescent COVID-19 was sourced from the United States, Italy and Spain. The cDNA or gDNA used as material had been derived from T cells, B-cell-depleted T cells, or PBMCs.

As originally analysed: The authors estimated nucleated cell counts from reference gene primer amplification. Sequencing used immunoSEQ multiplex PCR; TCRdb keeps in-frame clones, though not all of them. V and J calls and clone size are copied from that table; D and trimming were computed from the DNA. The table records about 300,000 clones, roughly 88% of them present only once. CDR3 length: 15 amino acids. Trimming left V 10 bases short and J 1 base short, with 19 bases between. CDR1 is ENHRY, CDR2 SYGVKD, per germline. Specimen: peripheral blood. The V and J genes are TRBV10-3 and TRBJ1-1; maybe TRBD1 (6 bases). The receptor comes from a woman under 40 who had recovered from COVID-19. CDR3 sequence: CANWFDRTPNTEAFF. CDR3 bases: TGTGCCAACTGGTTCGACAGGACCCCGAACACTGAAGCTTTCTTT.